These 26 T cell receptor beta chains originate from one sample sequenced in a study of regulatory T cells in long-lasting Graves disease. Described time point: newly diagnosed GD, antithyroid drugs for less than 3 months. RNA from PBMCs was the source of the TCR library. Construction of TCR beta libraries relied on iRepertoire HTBI primers and on Arm-PCR targeting CDR3 regions. TCRdb independently ran MiXCR on the multiplex PCR reads; one entry per CDR3 protein. The data show hundreds of thousands of distinct CDR3 sequences, with 15% seen just once and over 7.5% held by the top ten. This sample was shared with a second study, whose subject was T cells in Graves' hyperthyroidism and ophthalmopathy.

This material consisted of peripheral blood mononuclear cells (PBMCs), taken at new diagnosis, from a patient treated with antithyroid drugs. The receptors stem from a woman aged 40-49 years with Graves disease.

This clonotype was observed at least ten times. The V call is TRBV6-1, the J call TRBJ2-7, with D uncertain. This CDR3 region has 15 residues. V dropped 8 bases and J dropped 0 bases, with 17 bases sitting between them. Germline-derived CDR1 and CDR2 are MNHNS and SASEGT. CDR3 nucleotides: TGTGCCAGCGCGCGACTTCTAGGTAGCTCCTACGAGCAGTACTTC. Its protein product is CASARLLGSSYEQYF.

This clonotype was seen many times. The chain combines TRBV5-1 with TRBJ1-1; D remains ambiguous. The germline CDR1 and CDR2 sequences are SGHRS and YFSETQ. With 5 bases removed from V and 0 bases from J, the gap between germline ends came to 8 bases. CDR3 length: 13 amino acids. The CDR3 loop is CASSINMNTEAFF. For the CDR3, the DNA is TGCGCCAGCAGTATCAACATGAACACTGAAGCTTTCTTT.

This clonotype was seen at least ten times. The V gene is TRBV3-1, the J gene TRBJ1-1; D is perhaps TRBD1 (5 bases). The CDR3 totals 14 residues. Germline loops: CDR1 LGHDT, CDR2 YNNKEL (reference sequence). Between the trimmed V and J ends, which lost 4 bases and 7 bases, there was a span of 16 bases. CDR3 residues: CASSPDLIRGEAFF. The CDR3, as DNA: TGTGCCAGCAGCCCCGACCTAATAAGGGGTGAAGCTTTCTTT.

This clonotype was counted a few times. V and J are TRBV15 and TRBJ2-3, with D possibly called TRBD1 or TRBD2 (5 bases each). Germline V gene lookup returns CDR1 LNHNV and CDR2 YYDKDF (reference sequence). The germline V and J ends were trimmed by 1 base and 2 bases, with 7 bases remaining between them. This CDR3 spans 14 amino acids. CDR3 sequence (DNA): TGTGCCACCAGCAGAGGGGACCTCACAGATACGCAGTATTTT. The encoded protein is CATSRGDLTDTQYF.

This clonotype has at least ten counts. The rearrangement joins TRBV5-8 to TRBJ2-5; D is undetermined. Germline V gives CDR1 SGHTS, CDR2 YDEGEE. The ends were cut back, 1 base at V and 5 bases at J, with 18 bases in the middle. The CDR3 runs to 16 residues. CDR3: CASSLMGSGVRETQYF. The CDR3 nucleotides read TGTGCCAGCAGCTTGATGGGGTCTGGGGTGAGGGAGACCCAGTACTTC. Combining the CDR3 with reference TRBV5-8 and TRBJ2-5 gives the whole variable domain EAGVTQSPTHLIKTRGQQATLRCSPISGHTSVYWYQQALGLGLQFLLWYDEGEERNRGNFPPRFSGRQFPNYSSELNVNALELEDSALYLCASSLMGSGVRETQYFGPGTRLLVL.

At least ten counts were recorded for this clonotype. The chain combines TRBV6-6 with TRBJ2-2, with unresolved D. The V and J ends lost 0 bases and 5 bases respectively, with 10 bases between them. This CDR3 comprises 15 residues. Germline V gives CDR1 MNHNY, CDR2 SVGAGI (reference sequence). CDR3 sequence reads: CASSYSLGHTGELFF. The CDR3 DNA sequence: TGTGCCAGCAGTTACTCGTTAGGGCATACCGGGGAGCTGTTTTTT.

With regard to this clonotype: A much more abundant neighbour one base away suggests this may be a read error. This chain joins TRBV28 and TRBJ2-6; D might be TRBD1 or TRBD2, each matching 5 bases. This CDR3 is 15 amino acids long. Germline V gives CDR1 MDHEN, CDR2 SYDVKM. Here the CDR3 reads CASSLGVPGANVPTF. DNA of the CDR3: TGTGCCAGCAGTTTGGGGGTCCCTGGGGCCAACGTCCCGACTTTC.

The chain carries TRBV2 and TRBJ2-3; TRBD2 might be the D (6 bases). CDR3 length equals 13 residues. V lost 6 bases, J lost 4 bases, and 11 bases lay in between. CDR1 and CDR2 (germline): SNHLY, FYNNEI. The CDR3 coding sequence is TGTGCCAGCAGGCGGGAAGCGGCAGATACGCAGTATTTT. The encoded protein is CASRREAADTQYF.

The rearrangement joins TRBV30 to TRBJ1-2, with no clear D. This CDR3 is built from 13 residues. Germline CDR1 GTSNPN, CDR2 SVGIG (reference sequence). The V end lost 0 bases, the J end lost 4 bases, and 9 bases lay between the germline ends. CDR3 loop: CAWSVALGYGYTF. In DNA, the CDR3 is TGTGCCTGGAGTGTAGCTCTGGGCTATGGCTACACCTTC.

The genes are TRBV10-3 and TRBJ2-7; 15 bases agree with TRBD2. The V gene end was trimmed by 11 bases and the J gene end by 5 bases; junction bases not matched to a gene: 19. This CDR3 has 18 residues. The V gene's germline CDR1 is ENHRY and CDR2 SYGVKD. The CDR3 sequence is CAVWNGLAGGPGVNEQYF. The CDR3, as DNA: TGTGCCGTTTGGAACGGACTAGCGGGAGGGCCGGGCGTTAACGAGCAGTACTTC.

The rearrangement links TRBV24-1 to TRBJ1-2; D might be TRBD1 (6 bases). Germline V lookup: CDR1 KGHDR, CDR2 SFDVKD. V dropped 3 bases and J dropped 6 bases, with 13 bases sitting between them. The CDR3 is 14 residues long. This chain's CDR3 is CATSDPSRGHGYTF. The CDR3 nucleotides are TGTGCCACCAGTGATCCCAGCAGGGGCCATGGCTACACCTTC.

For this clonotype: This probably arose from a read error, given a far larger clone one base away. This is likely a read error, given that the CDR3 carries no conserved phenylalanine or tryptophan at its end. This chain connects TRBV11-2 to TRBJ2-5, with 11 bases that match TRBD1. The J call may be wrong; the DNA end is better matched by TRBJ2-1. Per germline, CDR1 SGHAT and CDR2 FQNNGV. This CDR3 comprises 14 residues. The CDR3 here is CASSGQGANNEQFS. The CDR3 bases are TGTGCCAGCAGCGGACAGGGGGCAAACAATGAGCAGTTCTCC.

The chain couples TRBV5-1 to TRBJ1-2, with D perhaps matching TRBD1 (5 bases). V was pared by 4 bases and J by 7 bases, with 17 bases between. This CDR3 region has 14 residues. Germline CDR1 reads SGHRS; CDR2 reads YFSETQ. CDR3 bases: TGCGCCAGCAGCCCAGGCTCCAGGGTGAGTGGCTACACCTTC. It yields the protein CASSPGSRVSGYTF.

This clonotype showed up many times. This chain uses TRBV4-3 with TRBJ1-6; D is ambiguous. The CDR3 runs 15 residues. Trimming removed 0 bases from V and 8 bases from J, with 11 bases in between. Germline V gene data show CDR1 as LGHNA and CDR2 as YSLEER. The CDR3 loop is CASSQDRVEDSPLHF. The CDR3 DNA sequence: TGCGCCAGCAGCCAAGATAGGGTCGAGGATTCACCCCTCCACTTT.

This clonotype was counted many times. The chain couples TRBV24-1 to TRBJ2-3; 7 bases map to TRBD1. The V gene end was trimmed by 2 bases and the J gene end by 5 bases; junction bases not matched to a gene: 9. CDR1 and CDR2 from the germline V gene are KGHDR and SFDVKD. This CDR3 has 16 residues. Here the CDR3 DNA reads TGTGCCACCAGTGATTACCGGGACAGTGGAATAGATACGCAGTATTTT. Translated, it gives CATSDYRDSGIDTQYF.

This clonotype showed up many times. This chain connects TRBV28 to TRBJ2-7; D is unclear. Germline loops: CDR1 MDHEN, CDR2 SYDVKM. The CDR3 consists of 15 residues. Deletions cut 6 bases from V and 0 bases from J, with 15 bases between. The CDR3 DNA reads as TGTGCCAGCAGCCCCCTATGGGTAAGCTCCTACGAGCAGTACTTC. Protein sequence: CASSPLWVSSYEQYF.

This clonotype was detected many times. V is TRBV11-2 and J is TRBJ2-1, with D tentatively TRBD2 (5 bases). This CDR3 comprises 15 residues. Trimming took 1 base from V and 0 from J, leaving 7 bases between them. In germline, CDR1 is SGHAT, CDR2 FQNNGV. CDR3 DNA: TGTGCCAGCAGCTTAGTGGGGAGCTCCTACAATGAGCAGTTCTTC. This translates into CASSLVGSSYNEQFF. The full variable domain, with the rest looked up from reference TRBV11-2 and TRBJ2-1, is EAGVAQSPRYKIIEKRQSVAFWCNPISGHATLYWYQQILGQGPKLLIQFQNNGVVDDSQLPKDRFSAERLKGVDSTLKIQPAKLEDSAVYLCASSLVGSSYNEQFFGPGTRLTVL.

This clonotype was counted a few times. V gene TRBV19 combines with J gene TRBJ2-2; 8 bases line up with TRBD2. J lost 2 bases, V lost 7 bases, and 12 bases had no gene match. The CDR3 sequence is 17 residues long. CDR1 and CDR2 from the germline V gene are LNHDA and SQIVND (reference sequence). The CDR3, as DNA: TGTGCCAGTACCCCCCTCCGGGGGGGATACAACACCGGGGAGCTGTTTTTT. It encodes CASTPLRGGYNTGELFF.

This clonotype was seen repeatedly, ten times or more. The chain combines TRBV28 with TRBJ1-5; a possible D gene is TRBD1 (5 bases). The V gene's germline CDR1 is MDHEN and CDR2 SYDVKM. The germline V and J ends were trimmed by 6 bases and 0 bases, with 18 bases remaining between them. This CDR3 contains 17 residues. This chain's CDR3 is CASSQFPGDYSNQPQHF. The CDR3 DNA reads TGTGCCAGCAGCCAATTCCCGGGGGACTATAGCAATCAGCCCCAGCATTTT. The variable domain in full, with the rest retrieved from reference TRBV28 and TRBJ1-5, is DVKVTQSSRYLVKRTGEKVFLECVQDMDHENMFWYRQDPGLGLRLIYFSYDVKMKEKGDIPEGYSVSREKKERFSLILESASTNQTSMYLCASSQFPGDYSNQPQHFGDGTRLSIL.

This clonotype was counted ten times or more. This chain uses TRBV28 with TRBJ1-6, with a possible D match to TRBD1 (6 bases). The CDR3 extends over 16 amino acids. The V gene lost 6 bases and the J gene lost 4 bases, with 16 bases spanning the gap. Germline V gives CDR1 MDHEN, CDR2 SYDVKM. The CDR3 reads CASSPQMDRYNSPLHF. The DNA of the CDR3 is TGTGCCAGCAGCCCCCAGATGGACAGATATAATTCACCCCTCCACTTT.

This clonotype was counted only a few times. The rearrangement uses TRBV29-1 and TRBJ2-1; 11 positions match TRBD2. The CDR3 is 17 residues long. V lost 0 bases and J lost 7; bases outside the gene matches: 11. The germline V gene has CDR1 SQVTM and CDR2 ANQGSEA. CDR3 in DNA: TGCAGCGTTGAAGATCTCACGCTACTAGCGGGAGTAAATGAGCAGTTCTTC. Amino acid sequence: CSVEDLTLLAGVNEQFF.

This clonotype was recorded many times. The V call is TRBV5-5, the J call TRBJ2-2, with 9 bases identical to TRBD1. Germline V CDR1 and CDR2: SGHKS, YYEKEE (reference sequence). J lost 6 bases, V lost 4 bases, and 4 bases had no gene match. The CDR3 runs 14 residues. CDR3 protein: CASSPRTGAGELFF. In nucleotides, the CDR3 is TGTGCCAGCAGCCCTAGGACAGGGGCCGGGGAGCTGTTTTTT.

This clonotype was observed a handful of times. The chain combines TRBV7-9 with TRBJ1-2; tentative D call: TRBD1 (5 bases). The CDR3 is 16 residues long. The V end lost 5 bases, the J end lost 6 bases, and 22 bases lay between the germline ends. Per the germline V gene, CDR1 is SEHNR and CDR2 is FQNEAQ (reference sequence). The CDR3 loop is CASSPPSGPFVDGYTF. CDR3 DNA sequence: TGTGCCAGCAGCCCCCCCTCAGGGCCCTTCGTGGATGGCTACACCTTC.

In this sample, this clonotype turned up a few times. A much bigger clone sits one base away, suggesting this may be a read error. The chain couples TRBV11-2 to TRBJ2-1; 8 bases align to TRBD2. CDR1 and CDR2 (germline): SGHAT, FQNNGV. This CDR3 contains 16 residues. The CDR3 nucleotides read TGTGCCAGCAGCTTAGACCCCGGGACTAGATACAATGAGCAGCTCTTC. Its translation: CASSLDPGTRYNEQLF.

This clonotype appeared many times. The chain carries TRBV11-3 and TRBJ1-1, with D perhaps matching TRBD1 (5 bases). The CDR3 runs to 13 residues. V was pared by 4 bases and J by 3 bases, with 9 bases between. Germline assignment: CDR1 SGHNT and CDR2 YENEEA. CDR3 residues: CASSSSRDTEAFF. CDR3 nucleotide sequence: TGTGCCAGCAGCTCCAGCAGGGACACTGAAGCTTTCTTT.

This clonotype was seen ten or more times. The CDR3 region is CASSLAGGIQETQYF. The CDR3 nucleotides are TGTGCCAGCAGTCTAGCGGGAGGCATTCAAGAGACCCAGTACTTC. V usage is TRBV7-8 and J usage is TRBJ2-5, with TRBD2 matching 11 bases. The CDR3 is 15 residues long. Unmatched junction bases numbered 5, after V lost 6 bases and J lost 2 bases. Germline V gene data show CDR1 as SGHVS and CDR2 as FQNEAQ. Looking up the rest from reference TRBV7-8 and TRBJ2-5 gives the full variable domain: GAGVSQSPRYKVAKRGQDVALRCDPISGHVSLFWYQQALGQGPEFLTYFQNEAQLDKSGLPSDRFFAERPEGSVSTLKIQRTQQEDSAVYLCASSLAGGIQETQYFGPGTRLLVL.